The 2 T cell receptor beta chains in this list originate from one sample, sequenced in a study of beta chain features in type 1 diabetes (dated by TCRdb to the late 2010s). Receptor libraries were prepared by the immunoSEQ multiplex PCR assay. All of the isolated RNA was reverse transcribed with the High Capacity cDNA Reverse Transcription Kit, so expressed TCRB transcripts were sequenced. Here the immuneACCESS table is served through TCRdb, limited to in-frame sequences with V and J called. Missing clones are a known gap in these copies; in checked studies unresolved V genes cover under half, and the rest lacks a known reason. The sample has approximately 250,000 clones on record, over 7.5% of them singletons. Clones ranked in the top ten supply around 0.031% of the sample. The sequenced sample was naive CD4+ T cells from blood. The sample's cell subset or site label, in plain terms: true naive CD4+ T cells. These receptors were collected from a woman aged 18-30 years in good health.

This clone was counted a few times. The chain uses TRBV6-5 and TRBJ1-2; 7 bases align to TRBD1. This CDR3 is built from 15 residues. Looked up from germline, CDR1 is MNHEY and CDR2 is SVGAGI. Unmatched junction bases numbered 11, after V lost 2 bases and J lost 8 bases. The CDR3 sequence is CASSYRDRKYRGYTF. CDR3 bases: TGTGCCAGCAGTTACCGGGACAGAAAGTATCGGGGCTACACCTTC.

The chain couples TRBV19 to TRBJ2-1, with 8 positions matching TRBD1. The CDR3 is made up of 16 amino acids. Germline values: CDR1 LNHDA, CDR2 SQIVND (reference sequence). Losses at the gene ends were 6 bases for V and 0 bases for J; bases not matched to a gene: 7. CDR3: CASSSSTGGSYNEQFF. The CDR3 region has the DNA TGTGCCAGTAGCTCCTCAACAGGGGGCTCCTACAATGAGCAGTTCTTC.